This TCR beta chain appears in the sequencing data of a study of T-cell reconstitution after alpha-beta-depleted transplantation in children (dated by TCRdb to the mid-2010s). Study-level background: T-cell immune reconstitution after TCRalphabeta/CD19-depleted allogeneic hematopoietic cell transplantation in children was quantitatively tracked in the study by means of TCR repertoire profiling.

There are 13 amino acids in the CDR3, from cysteine to phenylalanine inclusive. The retained sequence is limited to the CDR3, 39 bases, with the frame set at the first base. The germline V gene gives CDR1 as SQVTM and CDR2 as ANQGSEA. V lost 3 bases and J lost 12 bases, and the count of bases not matched to a germline gene is 9. The library was made by PCR. Instrument on record: Illumina HiSeq 2500. TCR libraries were prepared with molecular barcoding, using unique molecular identifiers to normalize TCRbeta repertoire quantification. The public reads were run again by TCRdb, first through fastp at Q25 and then through MiXCR, and only productive beta chains were kept. A single entry per CDR3 protein holds the most common genes and DNA from its merged rows. In all, the sample holds about 500,000 distinct CDR3 sequences, and around a third of those were seen once. The biggest ten clones account for around 2.3% of the sample.

This clonotype showed up just a few times. It lacks a known antigen. Per-nucleotide qualities are absent, and no much larger clonotype sits a single base away. The input for sequencing was PBMCs from the stem cell graft donor, taken from the stem cell graft. In this chain, TRBV29-1 is recombined with TRBJ2-1; TRBD2 aligns with 9 central bases. The sequence was obtained from a human donor who donated a stem cell graft to a child with aplastic anemia. The nucleotide sequence is given as TGCAGCGTTGAGAGGAGCGGGGGGAGGCGGCAGTTCTTC. Protein translation: CSVERSGGRRQFF.